This TCR beta chain was obtained from a study of radiation and T cells in renal cell carcinoma. Points on this clone: Its antigen is unknown.

Time point denoted: blood 2 weeks post-SBRT. As to treatment: 15 Gy SBRT to primary tumor, nephrectomy 4 weeks later. Blood was sampled at baseline, 2 weeks and 4 weeks after SBRT. The patient's renal cell carcinoma had clear cell pathology. Sequencing used immunoSEQ multiplex PCR; TCRdb keeps in-frame clones, though not all of them. Counted here are 120,000 or so clones, about four fifths occurring once; the ten biggest clones make up 5.8%. The CDR3 spans 16 residues. V was cut by 3 bases and J by 5 bases, with 19 bases left in between. The germline gives CDR1 MGHRA, CDR2 YSYEKL. General study results and limits: From baseline, blood top tumor clonotypes peaked at 2 weeks post-radiation.

The sequence came from a man aged 45-65 years with renal cell carcinoma. The V gene is TRBV4-1, the J gene TRBJ2-5, with D unclear. Source: blood, taken from a patient whose treatment included radiotherapy and nephrectomy. The DNA for the CDR3 is TGCGCCAGCAGCCAGTACCCCTTGAGTGTGAGGGAGACCCAGTACTTC. It encodes CASSQYPLSVRETQYF.